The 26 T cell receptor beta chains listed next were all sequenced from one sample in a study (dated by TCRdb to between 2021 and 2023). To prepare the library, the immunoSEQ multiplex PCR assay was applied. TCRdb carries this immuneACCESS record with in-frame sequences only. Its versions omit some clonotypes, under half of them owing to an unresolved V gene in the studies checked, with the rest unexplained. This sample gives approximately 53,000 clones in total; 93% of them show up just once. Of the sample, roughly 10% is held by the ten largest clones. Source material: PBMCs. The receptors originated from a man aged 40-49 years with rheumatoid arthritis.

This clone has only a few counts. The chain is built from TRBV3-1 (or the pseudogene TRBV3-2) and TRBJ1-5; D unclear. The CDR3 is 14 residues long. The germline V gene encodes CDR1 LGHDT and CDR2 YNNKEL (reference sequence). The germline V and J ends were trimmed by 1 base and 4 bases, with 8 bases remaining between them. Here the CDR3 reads CASSQVHRNQPQHF. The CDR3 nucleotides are TGTGCCAGCAGCCAAGTGCACAGAAATCAGCCCCAGCATTTT.

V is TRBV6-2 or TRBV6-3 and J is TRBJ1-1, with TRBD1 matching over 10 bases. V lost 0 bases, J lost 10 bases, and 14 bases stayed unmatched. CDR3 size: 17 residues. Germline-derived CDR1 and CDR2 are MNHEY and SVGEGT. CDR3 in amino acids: CASSYSRLGQGEIGAFF. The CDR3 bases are TGTGCCAGCAGTTACTCGAGACTAGGACAGGGGGAAATTGGAGCTTTCTTT.

CDR3 in DNA: TGTGCCAGCAGTATAAGGACAGGGGGCGAAGAGACCCAGTACTTC. Amino acids: CASSIRTGGEETQYF. The chain has TRBV7-9 and TRBJ2-5; 11 bases are shared with TRBD1. CDR3 size: 15 residues. V was pared by 6 bases and J by 3 bases, with 6 bases of the junction left unmatched. The germline V gene has CDR1 SEHNR and CDR2 FQNEAQ (reference sequence).

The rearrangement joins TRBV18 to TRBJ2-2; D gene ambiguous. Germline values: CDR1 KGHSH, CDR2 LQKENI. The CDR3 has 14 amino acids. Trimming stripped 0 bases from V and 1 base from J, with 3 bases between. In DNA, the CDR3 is TGTGCCAGCTCACCACCGCGGAACACCGGGGAGCTGTTTTTT. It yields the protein CASSPPRNTGELFF. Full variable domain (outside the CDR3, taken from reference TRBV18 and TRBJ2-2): NAGVMQNPRHLVRRRGQEARLRCSPMKGHSHVYWYRQLPEEGLKFMVYLQKENIIDESGMPKERFSAEFPKEGPSILRIQQVVRGDSAAYFCASSPPRNTGELFFGEGSRLTVL.

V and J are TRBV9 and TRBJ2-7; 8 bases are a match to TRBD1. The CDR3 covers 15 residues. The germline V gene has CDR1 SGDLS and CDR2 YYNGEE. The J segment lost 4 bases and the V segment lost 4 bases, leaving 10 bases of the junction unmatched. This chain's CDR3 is CASSLGGGQGYEQYF. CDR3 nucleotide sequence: TGTGCCAGCAGCCTTGGAGGAGGACAGGGTTACGAGCAGTACTTC.

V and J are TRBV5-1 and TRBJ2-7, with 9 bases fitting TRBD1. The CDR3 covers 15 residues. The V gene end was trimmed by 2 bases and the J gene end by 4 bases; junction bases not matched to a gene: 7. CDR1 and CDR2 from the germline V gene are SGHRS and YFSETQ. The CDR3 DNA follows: TGCGCCAGCAGCTTAAGGGGACAGGGTCATTACGAGCAGTACTTC. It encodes CASSLRGQGHYEQYF.

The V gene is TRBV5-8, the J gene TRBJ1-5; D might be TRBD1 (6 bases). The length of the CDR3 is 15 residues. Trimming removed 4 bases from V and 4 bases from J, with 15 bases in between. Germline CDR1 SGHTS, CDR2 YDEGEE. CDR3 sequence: CASSGGQLLNQPQHF. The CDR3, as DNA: TGTGCCAGCAGCGGTGGACAGCTCCTTAATCAGCCCCAGCATTTT.

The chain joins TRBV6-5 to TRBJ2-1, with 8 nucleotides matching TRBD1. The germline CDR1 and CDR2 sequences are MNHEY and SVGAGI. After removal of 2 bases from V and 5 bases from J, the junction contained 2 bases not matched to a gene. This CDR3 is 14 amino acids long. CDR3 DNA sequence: TGTGCCAGCAGTTACGACAGGGGCCACAATGAGCAGTTCTTC. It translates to CASSYDRGHNEQFF.

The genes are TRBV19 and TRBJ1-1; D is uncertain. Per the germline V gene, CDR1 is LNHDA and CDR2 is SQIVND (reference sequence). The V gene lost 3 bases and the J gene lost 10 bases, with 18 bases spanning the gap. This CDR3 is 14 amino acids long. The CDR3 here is CASSMISRGERAFF. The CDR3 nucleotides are TGTGCCAGTAGTATGATTTCGCGGGGTGAGAGAGCTTTCTTT.

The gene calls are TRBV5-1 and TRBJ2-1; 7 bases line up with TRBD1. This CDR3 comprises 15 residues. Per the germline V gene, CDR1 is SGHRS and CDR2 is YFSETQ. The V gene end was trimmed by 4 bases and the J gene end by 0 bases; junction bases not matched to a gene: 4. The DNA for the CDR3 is TGCGCCAGCAGCAGGGACAGTTCCTCCTACAATGAGCAGTTCTTC. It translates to CASSRDSSSYNEQFF.

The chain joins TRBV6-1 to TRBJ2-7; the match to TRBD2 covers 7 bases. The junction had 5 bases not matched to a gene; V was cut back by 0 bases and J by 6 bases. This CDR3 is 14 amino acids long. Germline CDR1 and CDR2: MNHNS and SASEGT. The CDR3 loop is CASSEAGGRGEQYF. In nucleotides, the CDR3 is TGTGCCAGCAGTGAAGCGGGAGGGCGCGGCGAGCAGTACTTC.

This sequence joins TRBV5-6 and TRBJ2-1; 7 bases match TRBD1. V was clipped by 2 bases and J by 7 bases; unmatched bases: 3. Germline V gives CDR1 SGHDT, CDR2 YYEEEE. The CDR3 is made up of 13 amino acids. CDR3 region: CASSFQQGNEQFF. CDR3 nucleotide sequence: TGTGCCAGCAGCTTTCAACAGGGGAATGAGCAGTTCTTC.

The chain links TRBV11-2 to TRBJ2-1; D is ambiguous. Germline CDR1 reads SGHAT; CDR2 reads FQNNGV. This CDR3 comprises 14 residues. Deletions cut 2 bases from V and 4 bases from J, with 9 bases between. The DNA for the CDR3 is TGTGCCAGCAGCTTATCCCCTCTTTACAATGAGCAGTTCTTC. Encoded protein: CASSLSPLYNEQFF.

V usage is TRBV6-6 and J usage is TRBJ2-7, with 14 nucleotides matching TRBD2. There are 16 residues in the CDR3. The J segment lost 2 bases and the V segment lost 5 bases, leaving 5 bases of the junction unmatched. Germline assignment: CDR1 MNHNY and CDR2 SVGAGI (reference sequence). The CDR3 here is CASSPGTSGSPYEQYF. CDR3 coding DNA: TGTGCCAGCAGTCCCGGGACTAGCGGGAGCCCCTACGAGCAGTACTTC.

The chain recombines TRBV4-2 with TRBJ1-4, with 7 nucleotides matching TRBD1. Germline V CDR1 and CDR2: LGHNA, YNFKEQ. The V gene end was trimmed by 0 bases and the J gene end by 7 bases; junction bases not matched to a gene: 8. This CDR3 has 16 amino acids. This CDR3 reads CASSQDPGGPGEKLFF. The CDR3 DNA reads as TGTGCCAGCAGCCAAGATCCAGGGGGGCCAGGTGAAAAACTGTTTTTT.

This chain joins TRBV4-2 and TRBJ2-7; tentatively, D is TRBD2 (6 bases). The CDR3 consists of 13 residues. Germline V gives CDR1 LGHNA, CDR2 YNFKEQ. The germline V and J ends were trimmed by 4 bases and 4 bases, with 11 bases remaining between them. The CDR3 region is CASSPGAGYEQYF. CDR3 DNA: TGTGCCAGCAGCCCGGGAGCGGGTTACGAGCAGTACTTC.

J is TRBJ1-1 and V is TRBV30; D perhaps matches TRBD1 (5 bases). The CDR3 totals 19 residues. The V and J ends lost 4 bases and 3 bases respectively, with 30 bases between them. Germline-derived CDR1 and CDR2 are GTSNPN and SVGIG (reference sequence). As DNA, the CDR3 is TGTGCCTGGATCGATAAATCCGGGACCGCAGAAACAATTTACACTGAAGCTTTCTTT. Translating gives CAWIDKSGTAETIYTEAFF.

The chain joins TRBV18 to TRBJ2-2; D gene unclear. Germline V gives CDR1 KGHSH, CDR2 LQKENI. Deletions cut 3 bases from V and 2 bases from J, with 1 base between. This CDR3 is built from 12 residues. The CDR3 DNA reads TGTGCCAGCTCACCTAACACCGGGGAGCTGTTTTTT. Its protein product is CASSPNTGELFF.

The CDR3 DNA reads TGCGCCAGCAGCTTGAAATACGAGCAGTACTTC. Translating it yields CASSLKYEQYF. V usage is TRBV5-1 and J usage is TRBJ2-7; D gene ambiguous. Trimming took off 1 base at V and 4 bases at J, with 3 bases between the two ends. The CDR3 totals 11 residues. CDR1 and CDR2 (germline): SGHRS, YFSETQ. The full variable domain, rest sourced from reference TRBV5-1 and TRBJ2-7, is KAGVTQTPRYLIKTRGQQVTLSCSPISGHRSVSWYQQTPGQGLQFLFEYFSETQRNKGNFPGRFSGRQFSNSRSEMNVSTLELGDSALYLCASSLKYEQYFGPGTRLTVT.

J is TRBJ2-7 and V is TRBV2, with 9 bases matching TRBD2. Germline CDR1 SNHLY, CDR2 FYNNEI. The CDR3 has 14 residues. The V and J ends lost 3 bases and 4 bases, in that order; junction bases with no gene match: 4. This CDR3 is CASSESGGQYEQYF. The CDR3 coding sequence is TGTGCCAGCAGTGAGAGCGGGGGGCAGTACGAGCAGTACTTC.

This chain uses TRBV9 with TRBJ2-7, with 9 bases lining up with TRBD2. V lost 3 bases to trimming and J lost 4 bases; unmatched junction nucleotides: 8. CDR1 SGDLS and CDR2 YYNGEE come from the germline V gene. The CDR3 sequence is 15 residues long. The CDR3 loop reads CASSASGKLGYEQYF. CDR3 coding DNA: TGTGCCAGCAGCGCTAGCGGGAAGTTGGGTTACGAGCAGTACTTC.

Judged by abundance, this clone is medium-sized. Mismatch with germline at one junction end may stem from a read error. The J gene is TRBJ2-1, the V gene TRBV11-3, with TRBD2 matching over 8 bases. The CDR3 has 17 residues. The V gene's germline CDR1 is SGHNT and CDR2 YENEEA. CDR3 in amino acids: CASSLVGGGQSYNEQFF. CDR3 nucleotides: TGTGCCAGCAGTTTAGTAGGCGGGGGGCAATCCTACAATGAGCAGTTCTTC.

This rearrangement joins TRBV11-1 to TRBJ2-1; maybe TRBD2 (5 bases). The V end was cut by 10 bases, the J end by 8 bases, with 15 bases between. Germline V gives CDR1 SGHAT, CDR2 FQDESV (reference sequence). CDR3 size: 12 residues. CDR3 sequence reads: CATSLGGHEQFF. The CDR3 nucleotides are TGTGCCACCTCGTTAGGCGGGCATGAGCAGTTCTTC.

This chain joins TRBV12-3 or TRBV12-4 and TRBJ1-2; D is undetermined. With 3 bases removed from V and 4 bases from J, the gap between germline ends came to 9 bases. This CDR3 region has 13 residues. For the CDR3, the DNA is TGTGCCAGCAGTTTGCGAGGGTTCTATGGCTACACCTTC. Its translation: CASSLRGFYGYTF.

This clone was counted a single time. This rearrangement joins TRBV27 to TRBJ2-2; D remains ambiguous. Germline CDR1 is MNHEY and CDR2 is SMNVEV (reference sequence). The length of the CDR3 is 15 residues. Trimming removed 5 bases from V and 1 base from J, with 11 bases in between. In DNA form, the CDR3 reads TGTGCCAGCAGTCTCACGACGGTGAACACCGGGGAGCTGTTTTTT. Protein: CASSLTTVNTGELFF.

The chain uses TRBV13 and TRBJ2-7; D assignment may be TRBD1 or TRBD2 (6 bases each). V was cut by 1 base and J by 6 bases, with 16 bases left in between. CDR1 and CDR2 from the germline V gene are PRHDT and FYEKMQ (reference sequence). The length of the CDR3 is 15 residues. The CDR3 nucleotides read TGTGCCAGCAGCTTAGTATACGGGGGCTTATCCGAGCAGTACTTC. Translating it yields CASSLVYGGLSEQYF.